The 10 T cell receptor beta chains below come from one sample, sequenced in a study of blood T cells in healthy people across ages. Through a sample-barcoded 5' primer and a J-beta primer mix, a second PCR was run for roughly 6 to 11 cycles. TCRdb reanalysed the 5' RACE reads using MiXCR and keeps one entry per CDR3 protein. The sample records about 1,500,000 distinct CDR3 sequences, around two fifths being singletons. The material sequenced was blood. These receptors originate from a young woman in good health.

This clonotype was counted a few times. The genes are TRBV12-5 and TRBJ2-3; D possibly uses TRBD1 or TRBD2 (5 bases each). The germline V and J ends were trimmed by 0 bases and 2 bases, with 12 bases remaining between them. Germline V gene data show CDR1 as LGHNT and CDR2 as FRNRAP. The CDR3 runs 16 residues. The CDR3 protein is CASGLVVGASTDTQYF. The CDR3 DNA reads TGTGCTAGTGGTTTGGTAGTCGGGGCCTCCACAGATACGCAGTATTTT.

In its sample, this clonotype was seen a few times. V is TRBV20-1 and J is TRBJ1-4, with TRBD1 matching 9 bases. This CDR3 has 14 amino acids. The trim removed 3 bases at V and 6 bases at J, leaving 5 bases unmatched. Germline CDR1 reads DFQATT; CDR2 reads SNEGSKA (reference sequence). The CDR3 DNA sequence: TGCAGTGCTAGGCCGGGACAGGGTTATGAAAAACTGTTTTTT. This translates into CSARPGQGYEKLFF.

In its sample, this clonotype was seen a few times. V usage is TRBV20-1 and J usage is TRBJ2-5, with TRBD2 matching 9 bases. Germline assignment: CDR1 DFQATT and CDR2 SNEGSKA (reference sequence). Trimming at V came to 6 bases and at J to 11 bases, leaving 7 bases not matched to a gene. There are 11 residues in the CDR3. As DNA, the CDR3 is TGCAGTGCGCGGACTAGCGCGCTGCAGTACTTC. Translated, it gives CSARTSALQYF.

The rearrangement joins TRBV27 to TRBJ2-7; 10 bases are shared with TRBD1. The CDR3 is 17 residues long. With V trimmed by 2 bases and J by 3 bases, 10 bases remained unmatched. Germline lookup yields CDR1 MNHEY and CDR2 SMNVEV (reference sequence). CDR3 sequence: CASSLGGRGQGFYEQYF. The CDR3 DNA follows: TGTGCCAGCAGTTTAGGGGGTCGGGGACAGGGGTTCTACGAGCAGTACTTC.

The chain recombines TRBV11-2 with TRBJ2-1; 7 bases line up with TRBD2. V lost 0 bases, J lost 0 bases, and 2 bases stayed unmatched. CDR1 is SGHAT, CDR2 FQNNGV, per germline. This CDR3 comprises 16 residues. In DNA, the CDR3 is TGTGCCAGCAGCTTAGATGGGACTACCTCCTACAATGAGCAGTTCTTC. It encodes CASSLDGTTSYNEQFF.

The chain is built from TRBV28 and TRBJ2-1; TRBD2 matches 10 bases. Per the germline V gene, CDR1 is MDHEN and CDR2 is SYDVKM. V lost 5 bases, J lost 6 bases, and 13 bases stayed unmatched. The CDR3 extends over 17 amino acids. The DNA for the CDR3 is TGTGCCAGCAGTCCTCAAACTAGCGGGGTTACAGGCAATGAGCAGTTCTTC. It is translated as CASSPQTSGVTGNEQFF.

This clonotype was picked up a small number of times. V usage is TRBV6-5 and J usage is TRBJ2-7; D remains unclear. CDR3 length: 13 residues. The germline V gene has CDR1 MNHEY and CDR2 SVGAGI. The V gene lost 6 bases and the J gene lost 6 bases, with 15 bases spanning the gap. This CDR3 is CASRIADSAEQYF. CDR3 sequence (DNA): TGTGCCAGCAGAATCGCCGACTCCGCCGAGCAGTACTTC.

The chain carries TRBV5-1 and TRBJ2-5; 7 bases align to TRBD2. Trimming removed 3 bases from V and 2 bases from J; junction bases left unmatched: 10. Germline values: CDR1 SGHRS, CDR2 YFSETQ. The CDR3 is 16 residues long. Written as DNA, the CDR3 is TGCGCCAGCAGCTCGCTAGCGGCTGGGGGGCAAGAGACCCAGTACTTC. Translation gives CASSSLAAGGQETQYF. Full variable domain (outside the CDR3, taken from reference TRBV5-1 and TRBJ2-5): KAGVTQTPRYLIKTRGQQVTLSCSPISGHRSVSWYQQTPGQGLQFLFEYFSETQRNKGNFPGRFSGRQFSNSRSEMNVSTLELGDSALYLCASSSLAAGGQETQYFGPGTRLLVL.

V is TRBV5-1 and J is TRBJ2-5; 10 bases align to TRBD2. Germline values: CDR1 SGHRS, CDR2 YFSETQ. V shed 0 bases, J shed 1 base, and the junction held 9 bases outside the gene matches. This CDR3 has 18 amino acids. The DNA for the CDR3 is TGCGCCAGCAGCTTGGCCGGGCTGGGACTAGCGACCCAAGAGACCCAGTACTTC. This translates into CASSLAGLGLATQETQYF.

CDR3 in DNA: TGCGCCAGCACAAACCCGGGACACTCCTTCGACACTGAAGCTTTCTTT. This sequence encodes CASTNPGHSFDTEAFF. This chain connects TRBV5-1 to TRBJ1-1; D is perhaps TRBD1 (6 bases). V lost 6 bases, J lost 3 bases, and 21 bases lay in between. Germline CDR1 and CDR2: SGHRS and YFSETQ. The length of the CDR3 is 16 residues.